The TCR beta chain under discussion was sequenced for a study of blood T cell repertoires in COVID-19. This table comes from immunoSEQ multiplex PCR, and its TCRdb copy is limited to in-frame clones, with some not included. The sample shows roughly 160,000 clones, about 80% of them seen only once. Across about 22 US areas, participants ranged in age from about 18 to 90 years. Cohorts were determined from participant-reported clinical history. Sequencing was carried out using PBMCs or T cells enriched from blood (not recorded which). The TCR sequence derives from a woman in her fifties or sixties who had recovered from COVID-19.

The CDR3 region is CASSSDRVTYEQYF. The CDR3 nucleotides read TGCGCCAGCAGCTCGGACAGGGTAACCTACGAGCAGTACTTC. The chain has TRBV5-1 and TRBJ2-7, with TRBD1 matching over 8 bases. Germline CDR1 is SGHRS and CDR2 is YFSETQ. The length of the CDR3 is 14 residues. Losses at the gene ends were 3 bases for V and 2 bases for J; bases not matched to a gene: 4.